The rows below give T cell receptor beta chains drawn from one sample of a study of shared clonotypes between healthy human individuals. Sequenced by immunoSEQ multiplex PCR; TCRdb stores in-frame clones only, minus some. The sample comprises approximately 100,000 clones, around 68% of which are singletons, and roughly 24% rests with the top ten. The material sequenced was memory CD8+ T cells sorted from blood. The source is a woman younger than 45 in good health. Both conserved end residues are part of each CDR3.

V gene: TRBV4-1; CDR3 protein: CASSQEGRLGLAGKGFYNEQFF
V gene: TRBV6-5; CDR3 protein: CASSDSSGASSEQYF
V gene: TRBV5-4; CDR3 protein: CASSSVGEQFF
V gene: TRBV28; CDR3 protein: CASSSPAEGTGELFF
V gene: TRBV10-1; CDR3 protein: CASSVTGGEGYTF
V gene: TRBV6-6; CDR3 protein: CASSYAATYEQYF
V gene: TRBV11-2; CDR3 protein: CASTDRDRADEQYF
V gene: TRBV11-2; CDR3 protein: CASSLLRAGGTQYF
V gene: TRBV6-5; CDR3 protein: CASSYRTSGDNEQFF
V gene: TRBV9; CDR3 protein: CASSVTKQPSNQPQHF